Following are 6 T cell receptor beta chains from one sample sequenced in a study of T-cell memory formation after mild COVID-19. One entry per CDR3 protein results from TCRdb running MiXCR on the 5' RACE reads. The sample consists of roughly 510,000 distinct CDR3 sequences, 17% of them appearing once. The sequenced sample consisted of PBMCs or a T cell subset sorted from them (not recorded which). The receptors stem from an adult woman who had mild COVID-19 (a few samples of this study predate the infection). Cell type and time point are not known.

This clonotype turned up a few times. The CDR3 nucleotides are TGTGCCAGCAGCCAAAGGGGCGGGAGATTTAATGAGCAGTTCTTC. This translates into CASSQRGGRFNEQFF. The rearrangement uses TRBV3-1 and TRBJ2-1; 7 nucleotides line up with TRBD2. Germline values: CDR1 LGHDT, CDR2 YNNKEL (reference sequence). The CDR3 is 15 residues long. The V gene end was trimmed by 2 bases and the J gene end by 7 bases; junction bases not matched to a gene: 8.

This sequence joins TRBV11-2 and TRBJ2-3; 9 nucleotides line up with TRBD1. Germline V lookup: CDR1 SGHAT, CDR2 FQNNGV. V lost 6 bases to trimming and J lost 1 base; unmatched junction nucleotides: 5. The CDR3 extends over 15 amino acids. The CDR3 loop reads CASSQWTGGTDTQYF. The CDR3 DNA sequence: TGTGCCAGCAGTCAATGGACAGGGGGCACAGATACGCAGTATTTT.

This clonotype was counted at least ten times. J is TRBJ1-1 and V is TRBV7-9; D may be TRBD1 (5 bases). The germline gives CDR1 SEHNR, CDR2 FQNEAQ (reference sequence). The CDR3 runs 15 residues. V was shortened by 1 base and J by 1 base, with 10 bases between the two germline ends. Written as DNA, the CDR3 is TGTGCCAGCAGCTTAGTGGGACGGGGGAACACTGAAGCTTTCTTT. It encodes CASSLVGRGNTEAFF.

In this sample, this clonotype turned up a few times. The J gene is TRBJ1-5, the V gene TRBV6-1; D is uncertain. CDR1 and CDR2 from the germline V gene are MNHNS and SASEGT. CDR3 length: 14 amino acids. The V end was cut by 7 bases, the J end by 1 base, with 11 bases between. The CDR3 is CASTRGLSNQPQHF. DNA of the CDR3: TGTGCCAGCACCCGCGGACTAAGCAATCAGCCCCAGCATTTT.

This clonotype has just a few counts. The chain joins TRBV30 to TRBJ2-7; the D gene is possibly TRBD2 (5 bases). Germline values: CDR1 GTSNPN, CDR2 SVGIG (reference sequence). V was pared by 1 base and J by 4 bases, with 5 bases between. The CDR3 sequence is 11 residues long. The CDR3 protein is CAWSGGYEQYF. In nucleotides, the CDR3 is TGTGCCTGGAGTGGAGGGTACGAGCAGTACTTC.

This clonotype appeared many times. The CDR3 coding sequence is TGTGCCAGCAGAAACAACAATGAGCAGTTCTTC. The encoded protein is CASRNNNEQFF. V and J are TRBV6-5 and TRBJ2-1; D uncertain. The CDR3 is 11 amino acids. V was cut by 6 bases and J by 5 bases, with 5 bases left in between. Germline CDR1 MNHEY, CDR2 SVGAGI.